The 11 T cell receptor beta chains in this list originate from one sample, sequenced in a study of persistence of HIV-infected CD4 T cells. For these receptors, no antigen is known. The immunoSEQ assay was version 4, run in survey mode. Some clones are missing from TCRdb's copy, which holds only in-frame ones; the method was immunoSEQ multiplex PCR. The table has 35,000 to 55,000 clones, 89% seen once. Nonspecific anti-CD3/anti-CD28 bead stimulation represents the broad CD4+ T cell repertoire. Sorting of responding CD4+ T cells relied on upregulated CD40 ligand together with CD69. The sequencing here drew on CD4+ T cells sorted from PBMCs after approximately 19-hour stimulation, taken from a patient who received antiretroviral therapy. Every receptor here comes from an adult man with HIV who was CMV-seropositive.

The rearrangement uses TRBV28 and TRBJ1-5; perhaps TRBD1 as D (5 bases). V shed 5 bases and J shed 5 bases, with 19 bases lying between them. There are 16 residues in the CDR3. The germline V gene encodes CDR1 MDHEN and CDR2 SYDVKM. The CDR3: CASSPGVRGADQPQHF. CDR3 DNA: TGTGCCAGCAGTCCCGGGGTAAGGGGCGCCGATCAGCCCCAGCATTTT.

The table lists this clone with a few counts. The chain uses TRBV15 and TRBJ1-3; unclear D gene. CDR3 length: 12 residues. Germline values: CDR1 LNHNV, CDR2 YYDKDF (reference sequence). The V end was cut by 3 bases, the J end by 4 bases, with 4 bases between. CDR3 bases: TGTGCCACCAGCAGGACGGGAAACACCATATATTTT. This gives the protein CATSRTGNTIYF.

CDR3 amino acids: CASSLLAANTGELFF. DNA of the CDR3: TGTGCCAGCAGCCTACTAGCAGCGAACACCGGGGAGCTGTTTTTT. The rearrangement joins TRBV6-6 to TRBJ2-2; TRBD2 is a possible D gene (6 bases). Trimming pared 6 bases from V and 0 bases from J, leaving 11 bases between. Germline CDR1 and CDR2: MNHNY and SVGAGI (reference sequence). The length of the CDR3 is 15 residues.

This rearrangement joins TRBV27 to TRBJ2-7; possibly TRBD1 for D (6 bases). This CDR3 has 19 residues. Looked up from germline, CDR1 is MNHEY and CDR2 is SMNVEV (reference sequence). V was trimmed by 5 bases and J by 0 bases, leaving 26 bases between them. The CDR3 reads CASSPSLTRGHSNSYEQYF. CDR3 nucleotides: TGTGCCAGCAGTCCATCTCTTACCAGGGGTCACTCCAACTCCTACGAGCAGTACTTC.

The chain joins TRBV5-6 to TRBJ1-2; 9 nucleotides align to TRBD1. The junction had 12 bases not matched to a gene; V was cut back by 5 bases and J by 7 bases. CDR1 and CDR2 (germline): SGHDT, YYEEEE. The CDR3 contains 15 residues. CDR3 sequence (DNA): TGTGCCAGCAGTTCGGACAGGGGAGGGATATTTGGCTACACCTTC. This codes for CASSSDRGGIFGYTF. Full variable domain (missing parts from reference TRBV5-6 and TRBJ1-2): DAGVTQSPTHLIKTRGQQVTLRCSPKSGHDTVSWYQQALGQGPQFIFQYYEEEERQRGNFPDRFSGHQFPNYSSELNVNALLLGDSALYLCASSSDRGGIFGYTFGSGTRLTVV.

This clone was observed once. The chain uses TRBV20-1 and TRBJ2-7, with TRBD2 matching 11 bases. J lost 0 bases, V lost 3 bases, and 4 bases had no gene match. CDR1 is DFQATT and CDR2 is SNEGSKA in the germline V gene (reference sequence). This CDR3 comprises 15 residues. This CDR3 reads CSASKTSGTSYEQYF. The CDR3 DNA reads TGCAGTGCTAGTAAGACTAGCGGGACCTCCTACGAGCAGTACTTC.

The chain carries TRBV4-1 and TRBJ2-1; 7 positions match TRBD2. The germline V gene encodes CDR1 MGHRA and CDR2 YSYEKL. Trimming cost V 8 bases and J 6 bases; bases outside gene matches: 13. CDR3 length equals 15 residues. The CDR3 nucleotides read TGCGCCAGCGGACCACAGACCGGACTAGGCAATGAGCAGTTCTTC. Protein: CASGPQTGLGNEQFF.

The genes are TRBV5-8 and TRBJ1-5; no clear D gene. Trimming stripped 0 bases from V and 13 bases from J, with 17 bases between. This CDR3 contains 14 residues. The germline CDR1 and CDR2 sequences are SGHTS and YDEGEE. CDR3 in amino acids: CASSLGAAYDHQHF. The CDR3 DNA sequence: TGTGCCAGCAGCTTGGGAGCAGCCTATGATCATCAGCATTTT.

This chain uses TRBV9 with TRBJ2-1; TRBD2 agrees at 12 bases. Trimming at V came to 0 bases and at J to 9 bases, leaving 7 bases not matched to a gene. Looked up from germline, CDR1 is SGDLS and CDR2 is YYNGEE. The CDR3 has 16 residues. This CDR3 is CASSVGLAGGLGEQFF. CDR3 DNA sequence: TGTGCCAGCAGCGTAGGTCTAGCGGGGGGGCTGGGTGAGCAGTTCTTC.

The V call is TRBV14, the J call TRBJ2-7, with D perhaps TRBD1 (5 bases). Trimming left V 4 bases short and J 6 bases short, with 13 bases between. This CDR3 region has 13 residues. The germline V gene encodes CDR1 SGHDN and CDR2 FVKESK. The CDR3: CASSPRRQGEQYF. CDR3 sequence (DNA): TGTGCCAGCAGCCCCCGCCGCCAGGGCGAGCAGTACTTC.

This chain links TRBV12-3 or TRBV12-4 with TRBJ1-1; D perhaps matches TRBD1 (6 bases). The V gene lost 6 bases and the J gene lost 7 bases, with 15 bases spanning the gap. The CDR3 has 13 amino acids. The CDR3 sequence is CASRLQPGHEAFF. The CDR3 region has the DNA TGTGCCAGCAGACTCCAGCCGGGACATGAAGCTTTCTTT.